This T cell receptor (beta chain) comes out of a study of naive and memory T cell subsets. Study results and caveats: Especially in CD8 cells, naive repertoires contained a few larger clonotypes, possibly CD45RA-re-expressing memory cells. In naive cells, over 85% of TCR sequences were seen only once.

Both TRBC1 and TRBC2 were covered by a beta constant-region primer of two equimolar oligonucleotides. The ligated cDNA underwent four PCR rounds using SP2 and nested alpha and beta constant-region primers. TCRdb called the UMI-ligation and nested PCR reads again in MiXCR, with one record for every CDR3 protein. The sample has about 90,000 distinct CDR3 sequences, about 11% seen once. Turning to this clonotype: Antigen specificity is unknown.

The CDR3 runs 13 residues. The ends lost 6 bases at V and 5 bases at J; junction bases unmatched: 4. Alpha and beta libraries were amplified separately from the second PCR onward. CMV status came from CD4+ T cell IFNgamma after overnight CMV lysate stimulation of fresh PBMCs. This sequence was found in a human donor in good health. Sequencing was carried out using naive CD4+ T cells from blood. This chain uses TRBV12-3 or TRBV12-4 with TRBJ2-7; 10 bases match TRBD1. The chain's CDR3 is CASRGTGVHEQYF. The CDR3 nucleotides are TGTGCCAGCAGGGGGACAGGGGTCCACGAGCAGTACTTC.